The sequence of this T cell receptor beta chain was determined in a study of vaccination effects on CD4 cells after COVID-19. Study at large: Early and late time points after vaccination were used to sample a few convalescent patients. It was a median of 72 days after the second dose that post-vaccine samples were obtained.

Worth noting for this clone: What it recognizes is unknown.

Only in-frame clones appear in the TCRdb table, and some are missing; sequencing was by immunoSEQ multiplex PCR. The sample carries under 20,000 clones, over 60% recorded once. The CDR3 has 11 residues. Trimming cost V 2 bases and J 5 bases, with 4 bases left between them. Germline CDR1 reads SGHDT; CDR2 reads YYEEEE. Study results and caveats: Late after vaccination, infection- and vaccine-induced clones showed marked clonal contraction.

Using viral peptide pools, the ViraFEST assay grew out antigen-specific CD4+ T cells prior to sequencing. Scientists isolated CD4+ T cells after an approximately ten-day culture period ended. Infection dated between March and December 2020, before the Alpha, Beta and Delta variants reached the United States. Participants each got two BNT162b2 or mRNA-1273 vaccine doses. Every well housed about 1.8 million PBMC, which grew in culture alongside 10 IU/ml IL-2 and approximately 10 ug/ml peptides. The chain couples TRBV5-6 to TRBJ2-5; D gene ambiguous. This specimen was CD4+ T cells from PBMCs cultured with SARS-CoV-2 spike peptides, taken after COVID-19 vaccination. The TCR sequence derives from a human donor who had a prior SARS-CoV-2 infection. CDR3 protein: CASSFRETQYF. The DNA of the CDR3 is TGTGCCAGCAGCTTCCGTGAGACCCAGTACTTC.